These T cell receptor beta chains were read from a single sample in a study of immune evolution from preneoplasia to lung adenocarcinoma. Sequencing was performed with immunoSEQ multiplex PCR; in TCRdb, only in-frame clones are kept and a portion is missing. The table includes about 40,000 clones, 74% detected once. Sequencing was carried out using FFPE invasive lung adenocarcinoma tissue. These receptors all come from a person in their sixties with lung adenocarcinoma. Both conserved end residues are part of each CDR3. The D gene is left open where the match is weak. Expanded clones get a size class; other rows say once, few or many, or leave the size out.

TRBV5-1	TRBJ2-6	.	TRBD1	CASSYIPGQGGSGANVLTF	TGCGCCAGCAGCTATATCCCGGGACAGGGAGGCTCTGGGGCCAACGTCCTGACTTTC
TRBV18	TRBJ2-2	.	.	CASSPLQAGELFF	TGTGCCAGCTCACCACTTCAGGCCGGGGAGCTGTTTTTT
TRBV28	TRBJ2-1	once	TRBD2	CASSRRPAGYSQGAYNEQFF	TGTGCCAGCAGCCGTCGCCCAGCGGGATATTCGCAGGGCGCCTACAATGAGCAGTTCTTC
TRBV18	TRBJ1-5	.	.	CASSPTTDPNQPQHF	TGTGCCAGCTCACCTACAACAGATCCTAATCAGCCCCAGCATTTT
TRBV6-5	TRBJ2-7	.	.	CASSYKGGQQYF	TGTGCCAGCAGTTACAAAGGCGGGCAGCAGTACTTC
TRBV19	TRBJ1-2	.	TRBD1	CASTPTGVLGYTF	TGTGCCAGTACCCCGACAGGGGTTCTGGGCTACACCTTC
TRBV4-1	TRBJ1-2	.	TRBD1	CASSQDREGGGLSGYTF	TGCGCCAGCAGCCAAGATCGCGAAGGGGGCGGCCTGAGCGGCTACACCTTC
TRBV19	TRBJ2-3	.	.	CASSINSGSTDTQYF	TGTGCCAGTAGTATCAACAGCGGGAGCACAGATACGCAGTATTTT
TRBV10-1	TRBJ2-1	few	TRBD2	CASTAGGPTDEQFF	TGCGCCAGCACGGCGGGAGGGCCTACGGATGAGCAGTTCTTC
TRBV18	TRBJ2-5	once	.	CASSPVGPGFQETQYF	TGTGCCAGCTCACCCGTGGGTCCCGGATTCCAAGAGACCCAGTACTTC
TRBV7-8	TRBJ1-1	.	.	CASSFRWGPNTEAFF	TGTGCCAGCAGCTTTAGGTGGGGCCCGAACACTGAAGCTTTCTTT
TRBV6-5	TRBJ1-3	.	TRBD1	CASSPQGAIGNTIYF	TGTGCCAGCAGCCCACAGGGGGCGATAGGAAACACCATATATTTT